This TCR beta chain originates from a study of blood T cell repertoires in COVID-19. Clones were read by immunoSEQ multiplex PCR, and TCRdb kept only the in-frame ones, dropping some. The table includes roughly 160,000 clones, 84% detected once. Material for sequencing was PBMCs or T cells enriched from blood (not recorded which). The origin of this receptor is a man over 45 who had recovered from COVID-19.

The CDR3 reads CASSLLGEAYGYTF. CDR3 in DNA: TGTGCCAGCAGCTTGCTCGGGGAGGCCTATGGCTACACCTTC. V usage is TRBV5-5 and J usage is TRBJ1-2; the D is unclear. CDR3 length equals 14 residues. V lost 1 base, J lost 4 bases, and 11 bases lay in between. Germline V lookup: CDR1 SGHKS, CDR2 YYEKEE (reference sequence).